The rows below give T cell receptor beta chains drawn from one sample of a study of response to subunit inactivated influenza vaccine. From the RT-PCR reads, TCRdb called clonotypes with MiXCR, one entry per CDR3 protein. The table includes 450,000 to 500,000 distinct CDR3 sequences, roughly 9.8% detected once. The sequencing used PBMCs from blood, collected more than 35 days after vaccination. These receptors came from a man aged 50 or older who received an inactivated influenza vaccine. Each CDR3 is given with its conserved first and last residue. The D gene is left open where the match is weak. The size of a clone is reported for some rows only, either as once, few or many, or as a class for expanded clones.

TRBV20-1	many	TRBJ2-1	-	CSAPGTIDEQFF	TGCAGTGCACCTGGGACAATCGATGAGCAGTTCTTC
TRBV12-3/TRBV12-4	few	TRBJ2-2	-	CASSFSQGLYTGELFF	TGTGCCAGCAGTTTTTCCCAGGGACTCTACACCGGGGAGCTGTTTTTT
TRBV20-1	many	TRBJ1-6	-	CSARLTGSYNSPLHF	TGCAGTGCTAGATTGACAGGCTCCTATAATTCACCCCTCCACTTT
TRBV4-3	-	TRBJ2-5	-	CASSQSVGETQYF	TGCGCCAGCAGCCAATCTGTAGGGGAGACCCAGTACTTC
TRBV9	-	TRBJ1-2	TRBD1	CASSVARGQGYTF	TGTGCCAGCAGCGTAGCCAGGGGACAGGGCTACACCTTC
TRBV20-1	-	TRBJ2-7	-	CSAPRPGGGNEQYF	TGCAGTGCCCCCCGCCCGGGGGGCGGCAACGAGCAGTACTTC
TRBV7-8	-	TRBJ2-3	TRBD2	CASSLGALAGGWDTQYF	TGTGCCAGCAGCTTAGGGGCACTAGCGGGGGGTTGGGATACGCAGTATTTT
TRBV29-1	many	TRBJ1-1	TRBD1	CSVEVQGADTEAFF	TGCAGCGTTGAGGTACAGGGGGCCGATACTGAAGCTTTCTTT
TRBV28	few	TRBJ2-1	TRBD1	CASIGQGSRSSYNEQFF	TGTGCCAGCATCGGACAGGGAAGTCGTAGCTCCTACAATGAGCAGTTCTTC
TRBV5-8	many	TRBJ2-1	TRBD1	CASSVPGTGANEQFF	TGTGCCAGCAGCGTTCCCGGGACAGGAGCTAATGAGCAGTTCTTC
TRBV29-1	few	TRBJ1-2	-	CSVLSYYGYTF	TGCAGCGTATTATCGTACTATGGCTACACCTTC
TRBV20-1	-	TRBJ2-2	-	CSARDRIGGSNTGELFF	TGCAGTGCTAGAGATCGGATCGGGGGATCGAACACCGGGGAGCTGTTTTTT
TRBV7-3	few	TRBJ2-1	TRBD2	CASSLGTSEVEQFF	TGTGCCAGCAGCCTAGGGACTAGCGAGGTTGAGCAGTTCTTC
TRBV7-2	many	TRBJ2-3	-	CASSLGAGGPTDTQYF	TGTGCCAGCAGCTTAGGGGCCGGGGGGCCCACAGATACGCAGTATTTT
TRBV20-1	few	TRBJ2-3	TRBD1	CSALPGTGVGGADTQYF	TGCAGTGCACTACCCGGGACAGGGGTGGGGGGCGCAGATACGCAGTATTTT
TRBV20-1	few	TRBJ2-7	-	CSARDETSPYEQYF	TGCAGTGCTAGAGATGAGACTAGTCCCTACGAGCAGTACTTC
TRBV18	-	TRBJ2-7	-	CASSPLAGQNYEQYF	TGTGCCAGCTCACCACTAGCGGGACAGAACTACGAGCAGTACTTC
TRBV12-2	-	TRBJ2-1	-	CASRSRLSGTSGSNEQFF	TGTGCAAGTCGCTCTCGTTTATCCGGGACTAGCGGGAGCAATGAGCAGTTCTTC
TRBV12-3/TRBV12-4	few	TRBJ2-1	TRBD2	CASSKTSPYNEQFF	TGTGCCAGCAGTAAGACTAGCCCATACAATGAGCAGTTCTTC
TRBV5-1	few	TRBJ1-4	-	CASSSANEKLFF	TGCGCCAGCAGCAGTGCTAATGAAAAACTGTTTTTT
TRBV4-1	-	TRBJ2-1	-	CASSQVVVVGREFF	TGCGCCAGCAGCCAAGTTGTTGTTGTGGGTAGGGAGTTCTTC
TRBV6-2/TRBV6-3	-	TRBJ2-7	TRBD1	CASSYHQDRGDYEQYF	TGTGCCAGCAGTTACCACCAGGACAGGGGGGATTACGAGCAGTACTTC
TRBV5-1	many	TRBJ2-7	TRBD2	CASSLLSGGYEQYF	TGCGCCAGCAGCTTGTTGTCGGGGGGCTACGAGCAGTACTTC
TRBV10-3	-	TRBJ1-5	-	CAISEVSNQPQHF	TGTGCCATCAGTGAGGTTAGCAATCAGCCCCAGCATTTT
TRBV25-1	few	TRBJ2-3	-	CASSEQSPGTQYF	TGTGCCAGCAGTGAACAATCACCGGGTACGCAGTATTTT
TRBV28	-	TRBJ2-5	TRBD1	CASSSDRGPSTETQYF	TGTGCCAGCAGTTCTGACAGGGGGCCCTCCACAGAGACCCAGTACTTC
TRBV11-2	few	TRBJ2-7	-	CASSQLTGPYEQYF	TGTGCCAGCAGCCAGCTGACAGGACCCTACGAGCAGTACTTC
TRBV5-1	-	TRBJ2-5	TRBD2	CASSLDGTSGGQETQYF	TGCGCCAGCAGCTTGGACGGGACTAGCGGGGGGCAAGAGACCCAGTACTTC
TRBV29-1	-	TRBJ2-1	-	CSVEGRYNEQFF	TGCAGCGTTGAGGGAAGATACAATGAGCAGTTCTTC
TRBV20-1	-	TRBJ1-5	-	CSAESGGNQPQHF	TGCAGTGCCGAGTCCGGGGGCAATCAGCCCCAGCATTTT
TRBV5-6	-	TRBJ2-1	-	CASSLGQETFSYNEQFF	TGTGCCAGCAGCTTGGGACAGGAAACTTTCTCCTACAATGAGCAGTTCTTC
TRBV6-5	few	TRBJ1-3	-	CASSYSMDGRNTIYF	TGTGCCAGCAGTTATTCTATGGACGGAAGAAACACCATATATTTT
TRBV20-1	many	TRBJ2-7	TRBD1	CSARVGGGSYEQYF	TGCAGTGCTAGAGTAGGGGGCGGGTCCTACGAGCAGTACTTC
TRBV12-3/TRBV12-4	-	TRBJ1-5	-	CASSLFQGNQPQHF	TGTGCCAGCAGTTTATTCCAGGGAAATCAGCCCCAGCATTTT
TRBV27	few	TRBJ2-1	-	CASSAAGTLYNEQFF	TGTGCCAGCAGTGCCGCCGGGACACTCTACAATGAGCAGTTCTTC
TRBV28	-	TRBJ2-3	-	CASSPPRSTDTQYF	TGTGCCAGCAGTCCACCTCGTAGCACAGATACGCAGTATTTT
TRBV20-1	many	TRBJ2-7	TRBD2	CSARDMGGVAYEQYF	TGCAGTGCTAGAGATATGGGGGGGGTAGCCTACGAGCAGTACTTC
TRBV12-3/TRBV12-4	-	TRBJ1-3	-	CASSLFQRNTIYF	TGTGCCAGCAGTTTATTTCAGCGAAACACCATATATTTT
TRBV11-2	-	TRBJ2-5	-	CASSFGMRETQYF	TGTGCCAGCAGCTTCGGGATGAGGGAGACCCAGTACTTC
TRBV5-1	many	TRBJ1-2	TRBD1	CASSSGQEFYGYTF	TGCGCCAGCAGCTCGGGACAGGAATTCTATGGCTACACCTTC
TRBV7-6	few	TRBJ2-2	-	CASSSLGSRAGELFF	TGTGCCAGCAGCTCTCTTGGGTCGAGGGCCGGGGAGCTGTTTTTT
TRBV6-1	few	TRBJ1-5	TRBD1	CASKITGDSNQPQHF	TGTGCCAGCAAAATTACAGGGGATAGCAATCAGCCCCAGCATTTT
TRBV15	many	TRBJ1-6	-	CATSGRNSPLHF	TGTGCCACCAGCGGACGGAATTCACCCCTCCACTTT
TRBV20-1	many	TRBJ2-4	-	CSARGVAIQYF	TGCAGTGCTAGAGGAGTTGCCATTCAGTACTTC
TRBV20-1	few	TRBJ2-2	TRBD1	CSARVPGQGNTGELFF	TGCAGTGCTAGAGTCCCGGGACAGGGGAACACCGGGGAGCTGTTTTTT
TRBV20-1	-	TRBJ2-4	TRBD1	CSAGTGPLAKNIQYF	TGCAGTGCTGGGACAGGGCCCCTAGCCAAAAACATTCAGTACTTC
TRBV6-2/TRBV6-3	-	TRBJ2-5	TRBD1	CASSPMTGAETLYF	TGTGCCAGCAGCCCAATGACAGGGGCAGAGACCCTGTACTTC
TRBV6-2/TRBV6-3	-	TRBJ1-1	-	CASNREVFTEAFF	TGTGCCAGCAACAGGGAGGTATTCACTGAAGCTTTCTTT
TRBV5-6	few	TRBJ2-1	TRBD2	CASRTEKGLAGVSSYNEQFF	TGTGCCAGCAGAACCGAGAAGGGACTAGCGGGAGTTAGCTCCTACAATGAGCAGTTCTTC
TRBV24-1	many	TRBJ2-2	-	CATSDLTGTTGELFF	TGTGCCACCAGTGATTTGACAGGGACCACCGGGGAGCTGTTTTTT
TRBV7-9	-	TRBJ2-1	-	CASSSKWGTGEQFF	TGTGCCAGCAGCTCCAAGTGGGGGACGGGTGAGCAGTTCTTC
TRBV5-6	few	TRBJ1-5	TRBD1	CASSLGSGTGREQPQHF	TGTGCCAGCAGCCTTGGATCGGGGACAGGGCGGGAACAGCCCCAGCATTTT
TRBV20-1	-	TRBJ2-1	TRBD1	CSARGIRDRINEQFF	TGCAGTGCTAGGGGGATCCGGGACAGAATCAATGAGCAGTTCTTC